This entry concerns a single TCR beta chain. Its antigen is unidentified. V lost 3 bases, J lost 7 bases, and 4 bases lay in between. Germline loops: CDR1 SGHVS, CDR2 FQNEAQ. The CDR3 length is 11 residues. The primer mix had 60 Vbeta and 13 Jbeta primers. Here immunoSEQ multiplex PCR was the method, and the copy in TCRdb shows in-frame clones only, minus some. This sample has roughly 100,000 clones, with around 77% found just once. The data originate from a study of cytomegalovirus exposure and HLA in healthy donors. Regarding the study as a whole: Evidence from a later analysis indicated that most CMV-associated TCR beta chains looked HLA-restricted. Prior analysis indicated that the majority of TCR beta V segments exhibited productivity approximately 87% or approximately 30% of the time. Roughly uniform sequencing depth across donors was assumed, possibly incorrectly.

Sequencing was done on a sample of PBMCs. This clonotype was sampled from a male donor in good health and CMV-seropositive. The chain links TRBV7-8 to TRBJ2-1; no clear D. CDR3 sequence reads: CASSFHNEQFF. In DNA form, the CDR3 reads TGTGCCAGCAGCTTCCATAATGAGCAGTTCTTC.